A selection of T cell receptor beta chains follows, all from one sample in a study of T cells of healthy individuals. TCRdb re-derived calls from the 5' RACE reads in MiXCR, one entry per CDR3 protein. The sample consists of nearly 100,000 distinct CDR3 sequences, around 17% of them appearing once. The receptors originated from a human donor in good health. CDR3s include the opening cysteine and the closing phenylalanine or tryptophan.

J gene	V gene	CDR3 protein
TRBJ2-7	TRBV20-1	CSARVRDRGWREQYF
TRBJ2-5	TRBV5-5	CASSLVGSQGTQYF
TRBJ2-1	TRBV9	CASSPSQGFGYEQFF
TRBJ2-1	TRBV10-3	CAISTQGQRDNEQFF
TRBJ2-5	TRBV18	CASSPRVAGDQETQYF
TRBJ2-2	TRBV20-1	CSAKSAERGSNTGELFF
TRBJ2-2	TRBV3-1	CASSYGHEELFF
TRBJ2-5	TRBV20-1	CSAREYIRKETQYF
TRBJ2-5	TRBV19	CASSKFDSLRETQYF
TRBJ2-1	TRBV5-6	CASNVVDLGGRGEQFF
TRBJ2-2	TRBV28	CASSRLAVRGELFF
TRBJ1-1	TRBV7-9	CASSLDSVNTEAFF
TRBJ1-1	TRBV6-5	CASSYVWREVNTEAFF
TRBJ2-1	TRBV20-1	CSAKLAGVGEQFF
TRBJ1-1	TRBV5-1	CASSNWGHTEAFF
TRBJ1-2	TRBV7-2	CASSPGRRNYGYTF
TRBJ2-5	TRBV20-1	CSATPGVAGGAYQETQYF
TRBJ2-2	TRBV4-3	CASSQDFAGGLAGELFF
TRBJ2-7	TRBV30	CASGGKGAYEQYF
TRBJ1-1	TRBV7-9	CATGHHDAEAFF
TRBJ2-1	TRBV27	CASVGGTPYNEQFF
TRBJ2-1	TRBV9	CASSVGGDEQFF
TRBJ2-1	TRBV13	CASSSGSYNEQFF
TRBJ2-1	TRBV5-5	CASSLSAGRDNEQFF
TRBJ1-1	TRBV27	CASSWGGATEAFF
TRBJ2-5	TRBV20-1	CSSQRGETQYF
TRBJ2-1	TRBV5-1	CASSLDVWATGEQFF